The clone carrying this T cell receptor beta chain appeared a single time. Measured with immunoSEQ multiplex PCR; TCRdb has only the in-frame clones, and not every one. Here the sample spans under 150,000 clones, about nine tenths being singletons. Trimming removed 1 base from V and 5 bases from J, with 12 bases in between. Per germline, CDR1 SGHDT and CDR2 YYEEEE. This CDR3 spans 14 amino acids. This sample is drawn from a study of control samples from healthy donors and cancer patients. This receptor was obtained from a woman in her 30s in good health. Sequences were obtained from blood. The chain joins TRBV5-6 to TRBJ1-2, with a possible D match to TRBD1 (6 bases). CDR3 amino acids: CASSLYSRGYGYTF. CDR3 nucleotide sequence: TGTGCCAGCAGCTTGTACTCCAGGGGTTATGGCTACACCTTC.